This T cell receptor beta chain was obtained from a study of vaccination and CD4 T cells after COVID-19. Overall study context: Treatment of control cultures consisted of a CEFX pool, an HIV-1 Nef pool, or no peptide.

This clonotype was seen a few times. Its antigen is unidentified. The sample's treatment: roughly 11-day PBMC culture with coronavirus spike peptide pools or control peptides (ViraFEST assay). The unexposed donor gave CD4+ T cells before the COVID-19 pandemic (2011-2018). Before TCRs were sequenced, ViraFEST expanded antigen-specific T cells with peptide pools. CDR1 is LNHDA, CDR2 SQIVND, per germline (reference sequence). The length of the CDR3 is 16 residues. Trimming took 5 bases from V and 2 from J, leaving 17 bases between them. Study observations and caveats: Reactive clone data from convalescent patients indicated a median of approximately 90% appearing only post-vaccination. Within the convalescent patients, spike mono-reactivity was found in 304 of 307 vaccine-specific clones.

An Oncomine TCR Beta short-read assay was used to sequence the DNA from cultured CD4+ T cells. A single record per CDR3 protein comes from TCRdb applying MiXCR to the PCR reads. The sample contains approximately 7,100 distinct CDR3 sequences, about 41% of which appear only once. Sequencing input: CD4+ T cells from blood, cultured in vitro. The J gene is TRBJ2-3, the V gene TRBV19; maybe TRBD1 (6 bases). This clonotype was obtained from a human donor in good health. CDR3 sequence: CASSPGARLHTDTQYF. CDR3 DNA sequence: TGTGCCAGTAGTCCAGGGGCAAGGTTGCACACAGATACGCAGTATTTT.